The 9 T cell receptor beta chains given below trace back to one sample, sequenced in a study of blood T cell repertoires in COVID-19 (dated by TCRdb to 2019 to 2021). Libraries were constructed by the immunoSEQ multiplex PCR assay. The source is immuneACCESS, and TCRdb retained only in-frame sequences with V and J called. Part of the clones is not carried over; for the studies checked, unresolved V genes explain less than half of this, and the remainder is unexplained. Present in this sample are 290,000 or so clones, roughly nine tenths of which were seen just once. Of the sample, under 3% falls within the top ten clones. The sample consisted of PBMCs or T cells enriched from blood (not recorded which). Receptors were obtained from a woman aged 18-35 years who had recovered from COVID-19.

The V and J genes are TRBV5-6 and TRBJ1-2, with 7 bases aligning to TRBD1. CDR1 is SGHDT, CDR2 YYEEEE, per germline. The V and J ends lost 4 bases and 3 bases, in that order; junction bases with no gene match: 3. There are 13 residues in the CDR3. CDR3 residues: CASSLDRDYGYTF. CDR3 bases: TGTGCCAGCAGCCTAGACAGGGACTATGGCTACACCTTC.

A few counts support this clone. V is TRBV9 and J is TRBJ2-7; 8 positions match TRBD2. The length of the CDR3 is 16 residues. CDR1 is SGDLS, CDR2 YYNGEE, per germline. V lost 0 bases and J lost 0; bases outside the gene matches: 5. The CDR3 coding sequence is TGTGCCAGCAGCGTAGCCCCAGCGGGAGCCTCCTACGAGCAGTACTTC. It encodes CASSVAPAGASYEQYF.

V is TRBV4-1 and J is TRBJ1-5, with 9 bases identical to TRBD1. The CDR3 runs 16 residues. Germline values: CDR1 MGHRA, CDR2 YSYEKL. The ends lost 1 base at V and 5 bases at J; junction bases unmatched: 6. This CDR3 reads CASSQATGGAYQPQHF. The CDR3 bases are TGCGCCAGCAGCCAAGCTACAGGGGGCGCCTATCAGCCCCAGCATTTT.

CDR3 residues: CASSFDRESYEQYF. DNA for the CDR3: TGTGCCAGCAGCTTCGACAGGGAATCCTACGAGCAGTACTTC. The gene calls are TRBV11-2 and TRBJ2-7, with 7 bases matching TRBD1. This CDR3 has 14 residues. The germline CDR1 and CDR2 sequences are SGHAT and FQNNGV. Losses at the gene ends were 3 bases for V and 1 base for J; bases not matched to a gene: 3.

This chain connects TRBV18 to TRBJ2-7; 11 positions agree with TRBD2. Germline-derived CDR1 and CDR2 are KGHSH and LQKENI. The CDR3 has 19 residues. V lost 3 bases, J lost 0 bases, and 13 bases stayed unmatched. CDR3 nucleotides: TGTGCCAGCTCACCGACGCCGGGACTAGCGGTATACAGCTCCTACGAGCAGTACTTC. It encodes CASSPTPGLAVYSSYEQYF.

This sequence joins TRBV11-2 and TRBJ2-2; 7 bases agree with TRBD1. V was pared by 4 bases and J by 7 bases, with 3 bases of the junction left unmatched. The germline V gene has CDR1 SGHAT and CDR2 FQNNGV. The CDR3 runs 13 residues. The DNA for the CDR3 is TGTGCCAGCAGCTGGACAGGCGACGGGGAGCTGTTTTTT. Its protein product is CASSWTGDGELFF.

The chain recombines TRBV11-3 with TRBJ1-2; 7 positions match TRBD1. The germline CDR1 and CDR2 sequences are SGHNT and YENEEA. Unmatched junction bases numbered 4, after V lost 5 bases and J lost 4 bases. The CDR3 covers 13 residues. The CDR3 DNA sequence: TGTGCCAGCAGCATGACAGGGACCTATGGCTACACCTTC. This encodes CASSMTGTYGYTF.

This rearrangement joins TRBV19 to TRBJ2-4, with D uncertain. Per germline, CDR1 LNHDA and CDR2 SQIVND (reference sequence). Trimming stripped 7 bases from V and 0 bases from J, with 13 bases between. This CDR3 region has 15 residues. CDR3 loop: CASTDGFGAKNIQYF. The CDR3 bases are TGTGCCAGTACAGACGGGTTCGGAGCCAAAAACATTCAGTACTTC.

In this sample, this clone turned up once. This chain joins TRBV5-5 and TRBJ2-1, with 7 bases that match TRBD2. CDR3 size: 15 residues. Germline V gene lookup returns CDR1 SGHKS and CDR2 YYEKEE (reference sequence). Unmatched junction bases numbered 7, after V lost 4 bases and J lost 3 bases. The CDR3, as DNA: TGTGCCAGCAGCCCCCCAAGCGGGAACTACAATGAGCAGTTCTTC. Protein sequence: CASSPPSGNYNEQFF.